One sample yielded the 25 T cell receptor beta chains listed below, sequenced in a study of blood T cell repertoires in COVID-19. This table comes from immunoSEQ multiplex PCR, and its TCRdb copy is limited to in-frame clones, with some not included. The sample consists of over 200,000 clones, 85% to 90% of them appearing once. Sequenced sample: PBMCs or T cells enriched from blood (not recorded which). Receptor source: a man between 18 and 35 years old who had recovered from COVID-19.

The chain employs TRBV5-1 and TRBJ2-7; TRBD2 might be the D (5 bases). The length of the CDR3 is 16 residues. Between the trimmed V and J ends, which lost 2 bases and 1 base, there was a span of 16 bases. Germline lookup yields CDR1 SGHRS and CDR2 YFSETQ. DNA for the CDR3: TGCGCCAGCAGCTTTACACGGACTTTTGGGTCCTACGAGCAGTACTTC. Its protein is CASSFTRTFGSYEQYF. The variable domain in full, completed from reference TRBV5-1 and TRBJ2-7, reads KAGVTQTPRYLIKTRGQQVTLSCSPISGHRSVSWYQQTPGQGLQFLFEYFSETQRNKGNFPGRFSGRQFSNSRSEMNVSTLELGDSALYLCASSFTRTFGSYEQYFGPGTRLTVT.

The chain couples TRBV11-2 to TRBJ2-3, with D uncertain. Germline CDR1 reads SGHAT; CDR2 reads FQNNGV. V was clipped by 5 bases and J by 5 bases, with 14 bases between them. The CDR3 consists of 14 residues. The CDR3 DNA reads as TGTGCCAGCAGCCAGGCCATACTCGGAGATACGCAGTATTTT. This encodes CASSQAILGDTQYF.

The CDR3 coding sequence is TGTGCCAGCAGAGCTGGACAGGGAAGAAATCAGCCCCAGCATTTT. Its protein is CASRAGQGRNQPQHF. The rearrangement uses TRBV6-5 and TRBJ1-5, with 8 bases identical to TRBD1. Germline-derived CDR1 and CDR2 are MNHEY and SVGAGI. Losses at the gene ends were 6 bases for V and 4 bases for J; bases not matched to a gene: 8. CDR3 size: 15 residues.

The chain employs TRBV19 and TRBJ2-5; 13 bases line up with TRBD2. Germline CDR1 is LNHDA and CDR2 is SQIVND (reference sequence). This CDR3 comprises 16 residues. V was pared by 6 bases and J by 4 bases, with 8 bases of the junction left unmatched. The CDR3 coding sequence is TGTGCCAGTAGCCCTCGGACTAGCGGGAGAGGAGAGACCCAGTACTTC. The encoded protein is CASSPRTSGRGETQYF.

The V gene is TRBV3-1 (or the pseudogene TRBV3-2), the J gene TRBJ2-7, with 15 bases aligning to TRBD2. The CDR3 is 22 residues long. The J segment lost 0 bases and the V segment lost 0 bases, leaving 15 bases of the junction unmatched. Germline V lookup: CDR1 LGHDT, CDR2 YNNKEL (reference sequence). CDR3 sequence reads: CASSQEQFPGLAGGLSSYEQYF. CDR3 DNA: TGTGCCAGCAGCCAAGAACAGTTCCCGGGACTAGCGGGAGGATTGAGCTCCTACGAGCAGTACTTC.

The DNA of the CDR3 is TGTGCCAGTAGTATATCGGAACAGGGGGCGCCCGGCTACACCTTC. Residues: CASSISEQGAPGYTF. V and J are TRBV19 and TRBJ1-2; 9 nucleotides agree with TRBD1. This CDR3 spans 15 amino acids. Germline loops: CDR1 LNHDA, CDR2 SQIVND (reference sequence). V was pared by 2 bases and J by 8 bases, with 9 bases of the junction left unmatched.

Concerning this clone itself: Compared with germline, one end of the junction differs, possibly owing to a read error. The chain couples TRBV6-5 to TRBJ2-7; TRBD1 might be the D (5 bases). Germline loops: CDR1 MNHEY, CDR2 SVGAGI. The CDR3 has 14 residues. CDR3 DNA sequence: TGTGCCAGCAGCCAAGGGGTACTTTCCTATGAGCAGTACTTC. Translated: CASSQGVLSYEQYF.

The V gene is TRBV13, the J gene TRBJ2-7; 7 bases are a match to TRBD1. CDR1 is PRHDT, CDR2 FYEKMQ, per germline (reference sequence). V shed 0 bases and J 3 bases; nucleotides not matched to a gene: 8. This CDR3 spans 16 amino acids. The chain's CDR3 is CASSLGLTGPHYEQYF. CDR3 coding DNA: TGTGCCAGCAGCTTAGGCCTGACAGGGCCTCACTACGAGCAGTACTTC.

V usage is TRBV5-8 and J usage is TRBJ1-1; weak D call: TRBD1 (6 bases). The CDR3 covers 17 residues. Trimming removed 0 bases from V and 4 bases from J, with 19 bases in between. Germline-derived CDR1 and CDR2 are SGHTS and YDEGEE. The CDR3 coding sequence is TGTGCCAGCAGCTTGGGACTACAGGGCCTTGCCGGCACTGAAGCTTTCTTT. This gives the protein CASSLGLQGLAGTEAFF.

The chain links TRBV7-8 to TRBJ2-2, with a weak D call TRBD2 (6 bases). The CDR3 is 18 residues long. Germline-derived CDR1 and CDR2 are SGHVS and FQNEAQ. V shed 6 bases and J shed 1 base, with 21 bases lying between them. The CDR3 protein is CASRGTFRKRRNTGELFF. CDR3 nucleotides: TGTGCCAGCAGAGGGACTTTCCGTAAACGGAGGAACACCGGGGAGCTGTTTTTT.

This chain joins TRBV25-1 and TRBJ2-1, with 8 bases fitting TRBD2. The CDR3 length is 14 residues. The J segment lost 6 bases and the V segment lost 4 bases, leaving 5 bases of the junction unmatched. Germline values: CDR1 MGHDK, CDR2 SYGVNS. In DNA, the CDR3 is TGTGCCAGCAGTGTAGCGGGAAGCCCCAATGAGCAGTTCTTC. It yields the protein CASSVAGSPNEQFF.

This chain joins TRBV15 and TRBJ1-2; no firm D call. The germline gives CDR1 LNHNV, CDR2 YYDKDF (reference sequence). V was shortened by 5 bases and J by 2 bases, with 6 bases between the two germline ends. There are 12 residues in the CDR3. CDR3 bases: TGTGCCACCAGCGAGGGCAACTATGGCTACACCTTC. Protein: CATSEGNYGYTF.

The chain employs TRBV30 and TRBJ1-2, with D uncertain. CDR1 is GTSNPN, CDR2 SVGIG, per germline (reference sequence). Trimming took off 3 bases at V and 3 bases at J, with 11 bases between the two ends. The CDR3 is 13 residues long. The CDR3 region is CAWRITGDYGYTF. The CDR3 DNA is TGTGCCTGGAGGATCACCGGGGACTATGGCTACACCTTC.

The V gene is TRBV5-6, the J gene TRBJ1-2, with D perhaps matching TRBD1 (5 bases). Germline assignment: CDR1 SGHDT and CDR2 YYEEEE. This CDR3 has 16 residues. V lost 1 base to trimming and J lost 0 bases, with 13 bases between them. Written as DNA, the CDR3 is TGTGCCAGCAGCTTGACTACAGGACCAGCTAACTATGGCTACACCTTC. Translating gives CASSLTTGPANYGYTF.

The chain has TRBV2 and TRBJ2-3; 11 positions match TRBD2. The germline gives CDR1 SNHLY, CDR2 FYNNEI. V dropped 7 bases and J dropped 0; count of bases not matched to a gene: 3. The CDR3 runs 15 residues. The CDR3 here is CASTGLAASTDTQYF. The DNA of the CDR3 is TGTGCCAGCACGGGACTAGCGGCCAGCACAGATACGCAGTATTTT.

This CDR3 reads CASAPKETGELFF. The CDR3 bases are TGTGCCAGCGCCCCAAAAGAGACCGGGGAGCTGTTTTTT. The rearrangement joins TRBV6-5 to TRBJ2-2; D remains unclear. Trimming cost V 8 bases and J 5 bases, with 12 bases left between them. The CDR3 is made up of 13 amino acids. CDR1 is MNHEY, CDR2 SVGAGI, per germline.

The chain's CDR3 is CSVPAPEAAATNEKLFF. CDR3 DNA: TGCAGCGTTCCTGCCCCAGAGGCCGCGGCAACTAATGAAAAACTGTTTTTT. This chain links TRBV29-1 with TRBJ1-4; D ambiguous. Germline V lookup: CDR1 SQVTM, CDR2 ANQGSEA. V was pared by 5 bases and J by 0 bases, with 19 bases between. The CDR3 loop spans 17 amino acids.

V gene TRBV9 combines with J gene TRBJ2-1; 9 bases align to TRBD1. Trimming removed 0 bases from V and 6 bases from J; junction bases left unmatched: 4. Germline V lookup: CDR1 SGDLS, CDR2 YYNGEE. This CDR3 is 15 amino acids long. CDR3 coding DNA: TGTGCCAGCAGCGTAGGGGACAGGGCGGCCAATGAGCAGTTCTTC. This encodes CASSVGDRAANEQFF.

The chain couples TRBV19 to TRBJ1-1; 9 positions agree with TRBD1. Germline trimming cut 4 bases from V and 4 bases from J; bases unmatched to any gene: 1. The CDR3 has 13 residues. CDR1 LNHDA and CDR2 SQIVND come from the germline V gene (reference sequence). This CDR3 reads CASSRGQGTEAFF. Written as DNA, the CDR3 is TGTGCCAGTAGTAGGGGACAGGGCACTGAAGCTTTCTTT.

The rearrangement links TRBV5-1 to TRBJ1-4; D is possibly TRBD1 (5 bases). Germline loops: CDR1 SGHRS, CDR2 YFSETQ. Trimming stripped 4 bases from V and 7 bases from J, with 17 bases between. The CDR3 length is 15 residues. CDR3 nucleotide sequence: TGCGCCAGCAGCCCGGTTGGGGGGTTGGGTGAAAAACTGTTTTTT. It translates to CASSPVGGLGEKLFF.

This chain uses TRBV7-9 with TRBJ1-2; maybe TRBD1 (5 bases). Trimming stripped 6 bases from V and 2 bases from J, with 10 bases between. Looked up from germline, CDR1 is SEHNR and CDR2 is FQNEAQ (reference sequence). The CDR3 sequence is 13 residues long. CDR3 coding DNA: TGTGCCAGCAGTCCAGGGCTAAACTATGGCTACACCTTC. This codes for CASSPGLNYGYTF.

V gene TRBV5-1 combines with J gene TRBJ1-6, with D possibly TRBD1 on 6 matching bases. The CDR3 contains 14 residues. V lost 7 bases and J lost 5, with 13 bases in between. Germline loops: CDR1 SGHRS, CDR2 YFSETQ. CDR3 sequence reads: CASRPAGDNSPLHF. CDR3 bases: TGCGCCAGCCGCCCCGCAGGGGATAATTCACCCCTCCACTTT.

The J gene is TRBJ1-1, the V gene TRBV7-9; maybe TRBD1 (5 bases). Germline loops: CDR1 SEHNR, CDR2 FQNEAQ (reference sequence). The CDR3 spans 14 residues. The germline V and J ends were trimmed by 8 bases and 5 bases, with 18 bases remaining between them. The CDR3 DNA reads TGTGCCAGCCAACCCTTGGGGGGGAGGACTGAAGCTTTCTTT. This gives the protein CASQPLGGRTEAFF. The full variable domain, with the rest looked up from reference TRBV7-9 and TRBJ1-1, is DTGVSQNPRHKITKRGQNVTFRCDPISEHNRLYWYRQTLGQGPEFLTYFQNEAQLEKSRLLSDRFSAERPKGSFSTLEIQRTEQGDSAMYLCASQPLGGRTEAFFGQGTRLTVV.

This chain connects TRBV12-5 to TRBJ2-2; D is possibly TRBD1 (6 bases). The V gene's germline CDR1 is LGHNT and CDR2 FRNRAP. The CDR3 consists of 15 residues. V was clipped by 3 bases and J by 3 bases, with 11 bases between them. The CDR3 DNA reads as TGTGCTAGTGGTTTAGGGACAAGATACACCGGGGAGCTGTTTTTT. Translation: CASGLGTRYTGELFF.

The chain recombines TRBV24-1 with TRBJ2-7, with 9 bases fitting TRBD1. V was pared by 2 bases and J by 5 bases, with 9 bases of the junction left unmatched. Germline lookup yields CDR1 KGHDR and CDR2 SFDVKD. The CDR3 consists of 16 residues. CDR3 sequence: CATSDSTGGLGDEQYF. CDR3 nucleotides: TGTGCCACCAGTGATTCAACAGGGGGCTTAGGCGACGAGCAGTACTTC.